The present entry profiles one T cell receptor beta chain with its context. This sample stems from a study of T cells after yellow fever vaccination. V trimming: 4 bases; J trimming: 7 bases; junction bases outside the gene matches: 6. CDR1 LGHNA and CDR2 YSLEER come from the germline V gene. This CDR3 is built from 14 residues. Points from the study as a whole: Reappearing after the booster were most of the clones from primary vaccination (less than 97% CD4, approximately 85% CD8). Some clonotypes were seen in both the CD4 and the CD8 compartments. These made up a small share and likely arose from convergent recombination. Weaker overall was a secondary response that nonetheless peaked faster, on day 5 versus 15.

Production of TCR cDNA was by 5'RACE template switching, which also added a universal primer site and UMIs. TCRdb recomputed calls from the 5' RACE reads with MiXCR, one row per CDR3 protein. The sample holds about 85,000 distinct CDR3 sequences, about an eighth seen once. The chain combines TRBV4-3 with TRBJ2-7; TRBD1 agrees at 11 bases. This sequence was found in a man between 18 and 35 years old who received the YFV17D yellow fever vaccine. The sequences come from CD8+ T cells not binding an NS4B(214-222) dextramer, sorted from PBMCs, collected roughly 20 days after the first yellow fever vaccination. CDR3 residues: CASSLGQGASEQYF. For the CDR3, the DNA is TGCGCCAGCAGCCTCGGACAGGGGGCGAGTGAGCAGTACTTC.